This TCR beta chain was sequenced in a study of T cell responses to AZD1222 COVID-19 vaccine. Only in-frame clones appear in the TCRdb table, and some are missing; sequencing was by immunoSEQ multiplex PCR. The sample lists around 130,000 clones, more than 85% occurring once. Trimming took 2 bases from V and 7 from J; bases not matched to a gene: 5. Germline assignment: CDR1 SGDLS and CDR2 YYNGEE. The CDR3 has 13 amino acids. The sequence was collected from an adult in good health. The V gene is TRBV9, the J gene TRBJ2-7; 8 bases fit TRBD2. The material sequenced was peripheral blood, taken on day 0 of AZD1222 vaccination. The CDR3 nucleotides are TGTGCCAGCAGCGTTAGTATAGCGGGGGAGCAGTACTTC. Protein sequence: CASSVSIAGEQYF.